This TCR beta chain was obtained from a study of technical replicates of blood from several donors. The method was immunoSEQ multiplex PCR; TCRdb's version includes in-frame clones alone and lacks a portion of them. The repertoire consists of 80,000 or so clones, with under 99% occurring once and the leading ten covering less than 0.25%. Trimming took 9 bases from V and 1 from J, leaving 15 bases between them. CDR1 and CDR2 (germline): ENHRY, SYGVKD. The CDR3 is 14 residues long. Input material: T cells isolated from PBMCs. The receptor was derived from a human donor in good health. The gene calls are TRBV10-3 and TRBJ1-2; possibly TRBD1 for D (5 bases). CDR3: CAIIGAGLNYGYTF. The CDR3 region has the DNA TGTGCCATAATTGGGGCGGGACTTAACTATGGCTACACCTTC.